These 18 T cell receptor beta chains share one sample of origin, sequenced in a study of blood T cell repertoires in COVID-19. Measured with immunoSEQ multiplex PCR; TCRdb has only the in-frame clones, and not every one. The sample holds hundreds of thousands of clones; about 86% are singletons and the top ten take 2.1%. Material for sequencing was peripheral blood. The receptors come from a woman between 25 and 40 years old who had recovered from COVID-19.

The chain couples TRBV6-1 to TRBJ1-2; D possibly corresponds to TRBD1 (6 bases). Between the trimmed V and J ends, which lost 2 bases and 2 bases, there was a span of 6 bases. The CDR3 sequence is 13 residues long. Germline CDR1 is MNHNS and CDR2 is SASEGT. The CDR3 here is CASSEQGNYGYTF. The DNA for the CDR3 is TGTGCCAGCAGTGAACAGGGGAACTATGGCTACACCTTC.

The V call is TRBV11-3, the J call TRBJ2-7; 10 nucleotides align to TRBD1. CDR1 and CDR2 from the germline V gene are SGHNT and YENEEA. The V and J ends lost 5 bases and 5 bases, in that order; junction bases with no gene match: 12. The CDR3 totals 16 residues. The CDR3 bases are TGTGCCAGCAGCCCCGGTGAGGACAGGGGGTACGACGAGCAGTACTTC. This codes for CASSPGEDRGYDEQYF.

The rearrangement joins TRBV2 to TRBJ2-1; 8 bases match TRBD1. The V gene end was trimmed by 8 bases and the J gene end by 4 bases; junction bases not matched to a gene: 10. The length of the CDR3 is 15 residues. The V gene's germline CDR1 is SNHLY and CDR2 FYNNEI. CDR3 sequence: CASRGTGGLYNEQFF. The CDR3 DNA follows: TGTGCCAGCCGTGGGACAGGAGGATTATACAATGAGCAGTTCTTC.

The chain couples TRBV7-2 to TRBJ2-1; D may be TRBD1 (6 bases). Germline V CDR1 and CDR2: SGHTA, FQGNSA. This CDR3 contains 14 residues. V was cut by 7 bases and J by 5 bases, with 15 bases left in between. CDR3 protein: CASMDRLLNNEQFF. The DNA for the CDR3 is TGTGCCAGCATGGACAGACTCTTAAACAATGAGCAGTTCTTC.

The V gene is TRBV19, the J gene TRBJ1-4; D is possibly TRBD1 (5 bases). Trimming pared 5 bases from V and 8 bases from J, leaving 18 bases between. The V gene's germline CDR1 is LNHDA and CDR2 SQIVND (reference sequence). This CDR3 contains 15 residues. The CDR3 DNA follows: TGTGCCAGTAGTGTACCCCCCGGACACGGGGAAAAACTGTTTTTT. Translating gives CASSVPPGHGEKLFF.

The chain combines TRBV4-2 with TRBJ2-4; 9 bases are a match to TRBD2. V was clipped by 2 bases and J by 2 bases; unmatched bases: 4. The CDR3 extends over 16 amino acids. Germline CDR1 reads LGHNA; CDR2 reads YNFKEQ. The CDR3: CASSQIPSGTKNIQYF. CDR3 DNA sequence: TGTGCCAGCAGCCAAATTCCTAGCGGGACCAAAAACATTCAGTACTTC.

This chain connects TRBV18 to TRBJ1-2; D not certain. CDR1 KGHSH and CDR2 LQKENI come from the germline V gene. V was trimmed by 2 bases and J by 4 bases, leaving 8 bases between them. The CDR3 runs to 13 residues. The chain's CDR3 is CASSPDGAYGYTF. In nucleotides, the CDR3 is TGTGCCAGCTCACCAGACGGAGCCTATGGCTACACCTTC.

The V and J genes are TRBV28 and TRBJ2-6; possible D gene TRBD1, 6 bases. Per the germline V gene, CDR1 is MDHEN and CDR2 is SYDVKM. V shed 5 bases and J shed 1 base, with 9 bases lying between them. The CDR3 is 15 amino acids. The CDR3 nucleotides are TGTGCCAGCAGTCCCACAGGGTCTGGGGCCAACGTCCTGACTTTC. It yields the protein CASSPTGSGANVLTF.

This clone was found a few times. This chain links TRBV5-4 with TRBJ2-7; 9 bases are a match to TRBD1. Losses at the gene ends were 4 bases for V and 5 bases for J; bases not matched to a gene: 4. The V gene's germline CDR1 is SGHNT and CDR2 YYREEE (reference sequence). The CDR3 is made up of 13 amino acids. CDR3 in DNA: TGTGCCAGCAGCCTACAGGGGGCGAACGAGCAGTACTTC. Its protein is CASSLQGANEQYF.

The gene calls are TRBV28 and TRBJ2-1; possibly TRBD2 for D (6 bases). Trimming stripped 7 bases from V and 6 bases from J, with 19 bases between. The CDR3 contains 15 residues. In germline, CDR1 is MDHEN, CDR2 SYDVKM. The CDR3 DNA follows: TGTGCCAGCAATTCACCCCCCACTAGCAGCAATGAGCAGTTCTTC. It specifies CASNSPPTSSNEQFF.

V and J are TRBV29-1 and TRBJ2-7, with 7 bases fitting TRBD1. Losses at the gene ends were 3 bases for V and 0 bases for J; bases not matched to a gene: 5. CDR3 length: 14 amino acids. The germline V gene encodes CDR1 SQVTM and CDR2 ANQGSEA. This CDR3 is CSVDRDSDSYEQYF. In DNA form, the CDR3 reads TGCAGCGTTGACCGGGACAGTGACTCCTACGAGCAGTACTTC.

The V and J genes are TRBV11-2 and TRBJ2-7; 10 bases are a match to TRBD2. CDR3 size: 13 residues. With 7 bases clipped from V and 5 bases from J, the junction kept 5 bases outside the gene matches. Germline CDR1 is SGHAT and CDR2 is FQNNGV. In nucleotides, the CDR3 is TGTGCCAGCACCCTAGCGGGAGCGGACGAGCAGTACTTC. Protein sequence: CASTLAGADEQYF.

In DNA, the CDR3 is TGCGCCAGCAGCAAAGCGGGGGGGCGAAAAGAGACCCAGTACTTC. It is translated as CASSKAGGRKETQYF. This chain connects TRBV5-1 to TRBJ2-5, with 10 positions matching TRBD2. The germline V gene encodes CDR1 SGHRS and CDR2 YFSETQ. The length of the CDR3 is 15 residues. After removal of 4 bases from V and 3 bases from J, the junction contained 6 bases not matched to a gene.

The chain employs TRBV19 and TRBJ2-1; 7 nucleotides match TRBD1. This CDR3 comprises 17 residues. CDR1 is LNHDA, CDR2 SQIVND, per germline (reference sequence). V was clipped by 4 bases and J by 0 bases; unmatched bases: 9. The CDR3 loop is CASSTATGVPSYNEQFF. CDR3 sequence (DNA): TGTGCCAGTAGTACAGCTACAGGGGTCCCCTCCTACAATGAGCAGTTCTTC.

The V gene is TRBV12-5, the J gene TRBJ2-3, with TRBD1 matching 8 bases. Germline assignment: CDR1 LGHNT and CDR2 FRNRAP. CDR3 length equals 15 residues. The junction had 6 bases not matched to a gene; V was cut back by 6 bases and J by 1 base. The CDR3 DNA reads as TGTGCTAGTGGCGCCGGACAGGGTCGCACAGATACGCAGTATTTT. Protein: CASGAGQGRTDTQYF.

This chain connects TRBV3-1 (or the pseudogene TRBV3-2) to TRBJ1-2, with TRBD1 matching over 8 bases. Per germline, CDR1 LGHDT and CDR2 YNNKEL (reference sequence). The J segment lost 4 bases and the V segment lost 4 bases, leaving 11 bases of the junction unmatched. The CDR3 length is 16 residues. The CDR3 nucleotides read TGTGCCAGCAGCCTCGGACAGGGTCGGAGGCGCTATGGCTACACCTTC. It translates to CASSLGQGRRRYGYTF.

This clone was seen a few times. The chain combines TRBV4-2 with TRBJ2-2, with D uncertain. Per the germline V gene, CDR1 is LGHNA and CDR2 is YNFKEQ. The CDR3 is 15 amino acids. The ends were cut back, 4 bases at V and 5 bases at J, with 14 bases in the middle. The CDR3 DNA is TGTGCCAGCAGCCCAGAGCTGGTCCAGACCGGGGAGCTGTTTTTT. Amino acids: CASSPELVQTGELFF.

The V and J genes are TRBV27 and TRBJ2-2; possible D gene TRBD2, 6 bases. V was cut by 6 bases and J by 7 bases, with 24 bases left in between. Germline V gene sequence: CDR1 MNHEY, CDR2 SMNVEV (reference sequence). The CDR3 consists of 17 residues. Here the CDR3 DNA reads TGTGCCAGCAGCCCGATCGCCCTCCGCGGGATTGGCGGGGAGCTGTTTTTT. Protein product: CASSPIALRGIGGELFF.